This TCR beta chain is drawn from a study of T cells in Graves' hyperthyroidism and ophthalmopathy. Overall study results and limits: The blood repertoire included most of the expanded thyroid clonotypes above 0.001. Using 13 V-J features, a model discriminated ophthalmopathy from stable hyperthyroidism. Ophthalmopathy was model-predicted a median approximately 6.9 months pre-onset.

V lost 6 bases to trimming and J lost 5 bases, with 10 bases between them. This CDR3 contains 12 residues. The V gene's germline CDR1 is SNHLY and CDR2 FYNNEI. From RNA transcripts, TCR beta CDR3 regions were amplified. First-round RT-PCR targeting the TCR CDR3 was performed with the HTBI primer set. In TCRdb, the multiplex PCR reads were re-called with MiXCR into one record per CDR3 protein. The sample consists of hundreds of thousands of distinct CDR3 sequences, roughly 37% of them appearing once. This clonotype was seen ten or more times. The antigen remains unidentified. Each patient was aged 18 to 65 and had newly diagnosed hyperthyroidism of under 2 months' duration.

Material: blood. This chain uses TRBV2 with TRBJ2-5; D might be TRBD1 (6 bases). The TCR comes from a young man with Graves' hyperthyroidism. The chain's CDR3 is CASREQGETQYF. The CDR3, as DNA: TGTGCCAGCAGGGAGCAGGGGGAGACCCAGTACTTC.